This T cell receptor beta chain emerged from a study of OX40 agonist ivuxolimab in advanced cancers. Study in general: Treatment of patients was with ivuxolimab, an agonistic anti-OX40 (CD134) antibody. Under the entry rules, prior anti-PD-1, anti-PD-L1 or anti-CTLA-4 therapy was allowed, and approximately 36% had some. The study reported partial responses in three patients: one hepatocellular carcinoma, two cutaneous melanoma.

Produced via immunoSEQ multiplex PCR; TCRdb's table is partial and in-frame only. The sample lists 80,000 or so clones, 85% to 95% seen once, with less than 0.35% in the top ten. Germline lookup yields CDR1 SGHTA and CDR2 FQGTGA. V was clipped by 3 bases and J by 2 bases; unmatched bases: 4. The CDR3 runs 15 residues. The sample in question was CD4+ or CD8+ T cells sorted from blood, obtained in a trial of the OX40 agonist ivuxolimab. This chain joins TRBV7-3 and TRBJ2-1, with 7 bases fitting TRBD2. The origin of this receptor is an adult with an advanced solid tumor such as melanoma, head and neck, liver or kidney cancer. The CDR3 region is CASSFSGDPYNEQFF. The CDR3 DNA is TGTGCCAGCAGCTTCAGCGGGGATCCCTACAATGAGCAGTTCTTC.